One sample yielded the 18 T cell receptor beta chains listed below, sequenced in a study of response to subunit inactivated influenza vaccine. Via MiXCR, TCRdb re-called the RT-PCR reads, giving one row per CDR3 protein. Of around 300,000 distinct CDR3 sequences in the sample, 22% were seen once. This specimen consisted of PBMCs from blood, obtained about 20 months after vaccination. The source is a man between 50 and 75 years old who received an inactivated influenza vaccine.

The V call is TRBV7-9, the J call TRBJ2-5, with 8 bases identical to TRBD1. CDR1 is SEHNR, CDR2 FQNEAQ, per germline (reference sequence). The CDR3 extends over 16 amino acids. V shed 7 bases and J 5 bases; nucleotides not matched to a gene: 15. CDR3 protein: CASTNRQGLLWETQYF. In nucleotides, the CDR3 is TGTGCCAGCACCAACCGACAGGGGCTTCTGTGGGAGACCCAGTACTTC.

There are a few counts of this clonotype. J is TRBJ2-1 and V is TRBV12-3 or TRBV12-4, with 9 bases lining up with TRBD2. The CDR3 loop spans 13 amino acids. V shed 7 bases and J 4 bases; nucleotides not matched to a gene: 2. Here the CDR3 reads CASTAGGYNEQFF. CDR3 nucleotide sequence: TGTGCCAGCACCGCGGGGGGGTACAATGAGCAGTTCTTC.

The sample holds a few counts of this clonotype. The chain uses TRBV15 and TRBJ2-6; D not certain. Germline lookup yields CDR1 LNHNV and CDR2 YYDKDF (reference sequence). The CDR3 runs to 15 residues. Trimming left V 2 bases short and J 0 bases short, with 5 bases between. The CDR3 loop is CATSRQNSGANVLTF. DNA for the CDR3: TGTGCCACCAGCAGACAGAACTCTGGGGCCAACGTCCTGACTTTC.

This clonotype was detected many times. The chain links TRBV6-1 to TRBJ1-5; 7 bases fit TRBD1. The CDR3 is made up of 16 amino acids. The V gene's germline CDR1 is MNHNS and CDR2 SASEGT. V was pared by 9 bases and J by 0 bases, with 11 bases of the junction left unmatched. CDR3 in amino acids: CASKKDRLSSNQPQHF. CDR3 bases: TGTGCCAGTAAAAAGGACAGGCTTAGTAGCAATCAGCCCCAGCATTTT.

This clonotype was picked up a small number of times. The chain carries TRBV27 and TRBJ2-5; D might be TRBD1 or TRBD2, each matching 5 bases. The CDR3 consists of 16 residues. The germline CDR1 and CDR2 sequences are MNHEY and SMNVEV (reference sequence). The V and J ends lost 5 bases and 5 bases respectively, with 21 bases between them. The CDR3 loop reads CASSPSRSGLWETQYF. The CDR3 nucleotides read TGTGCCAGCAGTCCCTCCCGGTCGGGGCTTTGGGAGACCCAGTACTTC.

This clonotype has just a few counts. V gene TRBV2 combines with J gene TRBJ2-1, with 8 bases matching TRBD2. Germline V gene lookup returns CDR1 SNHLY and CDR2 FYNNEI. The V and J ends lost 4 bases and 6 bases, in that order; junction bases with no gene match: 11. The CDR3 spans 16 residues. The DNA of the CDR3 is TGTGCCAGCAGTGCCGCGGGAGCGGGGGTTAGCAATGAGCAGTTCTTC. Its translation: CASSAAGAGVSNEQFF.

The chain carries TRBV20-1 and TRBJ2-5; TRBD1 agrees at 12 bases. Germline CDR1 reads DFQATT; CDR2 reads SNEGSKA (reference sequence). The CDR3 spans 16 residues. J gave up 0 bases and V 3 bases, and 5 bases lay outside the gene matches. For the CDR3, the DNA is TGCAGTGCTAGTTCCCGGGACAGGGGGCACCAAGAGACCCAGTACTTC. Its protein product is CSASSRDRGHQETQYF.

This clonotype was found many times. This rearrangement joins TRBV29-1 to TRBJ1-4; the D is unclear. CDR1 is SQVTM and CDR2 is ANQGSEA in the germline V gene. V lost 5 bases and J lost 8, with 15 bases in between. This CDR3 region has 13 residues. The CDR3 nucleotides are TGCAGCGTTCTGGATCGGAGGTTCGAAAAACTGTTTTTT. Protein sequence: CSVLDRRFEKLFF.

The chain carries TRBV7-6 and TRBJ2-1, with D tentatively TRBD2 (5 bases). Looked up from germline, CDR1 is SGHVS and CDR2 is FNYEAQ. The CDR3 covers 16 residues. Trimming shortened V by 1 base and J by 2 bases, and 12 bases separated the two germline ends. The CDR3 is CASSLGSGGTYNEQFF. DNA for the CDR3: TGTGCCAGCAGCTTAGGCAGCGGCGGTACCTACAATGAGCAGTTCTTC.

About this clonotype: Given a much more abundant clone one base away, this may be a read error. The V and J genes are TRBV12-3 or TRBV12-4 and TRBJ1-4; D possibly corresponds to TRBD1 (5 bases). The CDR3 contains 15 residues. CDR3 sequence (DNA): TGTGCCAGCAGTTTACAAGGGACGAGGAATGAAAAACTGTATTTT. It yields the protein CASSLQGTRNEKLYF.

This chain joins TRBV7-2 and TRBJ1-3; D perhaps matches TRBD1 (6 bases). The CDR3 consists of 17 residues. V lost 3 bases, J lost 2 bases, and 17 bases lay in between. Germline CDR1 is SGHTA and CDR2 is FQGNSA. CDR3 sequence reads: CASSLETQTGTGNTIYF. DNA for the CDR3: TGTGCCAGCAGCTTGGAGACCCAAACAGGGACTGGAAACACCATATATTTT.

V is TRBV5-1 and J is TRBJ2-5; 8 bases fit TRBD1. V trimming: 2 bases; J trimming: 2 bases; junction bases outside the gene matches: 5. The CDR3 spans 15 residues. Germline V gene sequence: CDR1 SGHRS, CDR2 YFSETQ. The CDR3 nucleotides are TGCGCCAGCAGCTTTCTCCGGGACAGGCAAGAGACCCAGTACTTC. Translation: CASSFLRDRQETQYF.

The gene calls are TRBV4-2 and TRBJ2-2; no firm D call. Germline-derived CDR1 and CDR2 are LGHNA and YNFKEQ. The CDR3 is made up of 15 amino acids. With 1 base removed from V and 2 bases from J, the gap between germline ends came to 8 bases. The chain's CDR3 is CASSQGSINTGELFF. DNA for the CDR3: TGTGCCAGCAGCCAAGGATCCATCAACACCGGGGAGCTGTTTTTT.

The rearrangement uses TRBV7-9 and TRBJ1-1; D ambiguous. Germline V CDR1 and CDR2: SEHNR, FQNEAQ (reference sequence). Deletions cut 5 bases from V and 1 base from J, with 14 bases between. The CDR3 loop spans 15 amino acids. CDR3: CASSPRQAENTEAFF. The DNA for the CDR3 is TGTGCCAGCAGCCCCAGGCAGGCTGAGAACACTGAAGCTTTCTTT.

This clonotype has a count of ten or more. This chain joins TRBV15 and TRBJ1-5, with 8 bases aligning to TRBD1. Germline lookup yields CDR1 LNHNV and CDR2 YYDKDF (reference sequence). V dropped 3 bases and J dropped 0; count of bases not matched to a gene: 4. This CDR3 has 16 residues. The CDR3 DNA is TGTGCCACCAGCAGGGACAGGGTTTATAGCAATCAGCCCCAGCATTTT. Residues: CATSRDRVYSNQPQHF.

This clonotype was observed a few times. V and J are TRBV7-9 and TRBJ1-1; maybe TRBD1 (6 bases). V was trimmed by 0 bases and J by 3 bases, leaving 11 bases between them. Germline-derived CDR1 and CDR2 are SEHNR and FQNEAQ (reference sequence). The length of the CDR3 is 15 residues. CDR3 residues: CASSLAAQGHTEAFF. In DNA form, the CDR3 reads TGTGCCAGCAGCTTAGCCGCACAGGGCCACACTGAAGCTTTCTTT.

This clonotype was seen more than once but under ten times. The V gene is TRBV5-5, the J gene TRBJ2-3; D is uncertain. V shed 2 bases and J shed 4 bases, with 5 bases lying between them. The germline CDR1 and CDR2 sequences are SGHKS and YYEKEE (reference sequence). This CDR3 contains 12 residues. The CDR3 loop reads CASSFTADTQYF. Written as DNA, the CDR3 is TGTGCCAGCAGCTTCACTGCAGATACGCAGTATTTT.

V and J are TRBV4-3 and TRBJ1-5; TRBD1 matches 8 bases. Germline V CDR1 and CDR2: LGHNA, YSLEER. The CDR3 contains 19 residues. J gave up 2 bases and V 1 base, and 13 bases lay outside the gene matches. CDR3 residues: CASSQALTDREACNQPQHF. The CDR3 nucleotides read TGCGCCAGCAGCCAAGCCCTTACGGACAGGGAGGCGTGCAATCAGCCCCAGCATTTT.